One TCR beta chain is described in this entry. The CDR3 loop spans 16 amino acids. Trimming removed 7 bases at V and 2 bases at J, with 17 bases between. The sample belongs to a study of patients and donors after allogeneic stem cell transplantation. TCRdb recomputed calls from the RT-PCR reads with MiXCR, one row per CDR3 protein. The table includes approximately 150,000 distinct CDR3 sequences, 24% detected once. Source material: blood, either unsorted or a sorted T cell fraction (not recorded which). The receptor was derived from a human donor who was either an allogeneic HSCT recipient or a stem cell or donor lymphocyte infusion donor (not recorded which). It is not recorded whose cells these are; they may come from a transplant donor. The V gene is TRBV12-3 or TRBV12-4, the J gene TRBJ2-2; weak D call: TRBD2 (5 bases). The CDR3: CASTPLEGVNTGELFF. CDR3 DNA: TGTGCCAGCACCCCCCTTGAGGGAGTTAACACCGGGGAGCTGTTTTTT.